The following is a TCR beta chain sequence with its context. Its antigen remains unknown. Germline loops: CDR1 SEHNR, CDR2 FQNEAQ (reference sequence). This CDR3 has 15 amino acids. Trimming cost V 0 bases and J 6 bases; bases outside gene matches: 6. Clones were sequenced by immunoSEQ multiplex PCR, and TCRdb holds only the in-frame ones, with some missing. Of 9,500 to 15,000 clones listed, 71% are singletons. Time point reported: after neoadjuvant nivolumab, at surgical resection. The data were taken from a study of neoadjuvant anti-PD-1 for oral cavity cancer. Points from the study as a whole: Pretreatment Treg/Th17 ratio correlated inversely with post-treatment tumor clonality.

The genes are TRBV7-9 and TRBJ1-2, with 8 bases that match TRBD1. The material was PBMCs, obtained after nivolumab (anti-PD-1) treatment. The source of this sequence is a person aged 40 to 85 with oral cavity squamous cell carcinoma. The CDR3 bases are TGTGCCAGCAGCTTAGCCCCAACGACAGGGGATGGCTACACCTTC. Translation gives CASSLAPTTGDGYTF. Full variable domain (remainder filled in from reference TRBV7-9 and TRBJ1-2): DTGVSQNPRHKITKRGQNVTFRCDPISEHNRLYWYRQTLGQGPEFLTYFQNEAQLEKSRLLSDRFSAERPKGSFSTLEIQRTEQGDSAMYLCASSLAPTTGDGYTFGSGTRLTVV.